The following is a T cell receptor beta chain sequence with its context. This sample is part of a study of technical replicates of blood from a handful of donors. Unmatched junction bases numbered 6, after V lost 6 bases and J lost 7 bases. The CDR3 sequence is 13 residues long. The germline V gene has CDR1 SGHDT and CDR2 YYEEEE. The data were produced by immunoSEQ multiplex PCR, yet TCRdb's version contains in-frame clones alone and is incomplete. The data show about 75,000 clones, roughly nine tenths seen once. The genes are TRBV5-6 and TRBJ2-2, with 7 positions matching TRBD1. The specimen was T cells isolated from PBMCs. This clonotype originated in a human donor in good health. Some clones in this sample may be carry-over from other donors' samples. The CDR3 DNA sequence: TGTGCCAGCATCCTTAGACAGGGCGGGGAGCTGTTTTTT. This gives the protein CASILRQGGELFF.